This is a list of T cell receptor beta chains from one sample in a study of T cells in Graves' hyperthyroidism and ophthalmopathy. A single record per CDR3 protein comes from TCRdb applying MiXCR to the multiplex PCR reads. The sample lists approximately 690,000 distinct CDR3 sequences, roughly 20% occurring once. Specimen: blood. The receptors were sampled from a man aged 25-45 years with Graves' ophthalmopathy. Both conserved end residues are part of each CDR3. Each record gives: V gene, clone size, D gene, J gene, CDR3 protein, CDR3 DNA. The D gene is left open where the match is weak. Not every row has a clone size; where given, it reads once, few, many or a size class.

v_gene: TRBV4-3; abundance: few; d_gene: -; j_gene: TRBJ2-5; CDR3aa: CASSHNRQETQYF; CDR3nt: TGCGCCAGCAGCCACAATAGGCAAGAGACCCAGTACTTC
v_gene: TRBV3-1; abundance: -; d_gene: -; j_gene: TRBJ1-1; CDR3aa: CASSPEQMTLGVLATEAFF; CDR3nt: TGTGCCAGCAGCCCCGAACAAATGACCTTAGGGGTATTGGCCACTGAAGCTTTCTTT
v_gene: TRBV11-2; abundance: -; d_gene: -; j_gene: TRBJ2-7; CDR3aa: CASSSLFVPSYEQYF; CDR3nt: TGTGCCAGCAGCAGCCTTTTTGTACCCTCCTACGAGCAGTACTTC
v_gene: TRBV3-1; abundance: -; d_gene: TRBD2; j_gene: TRBJ2-1; CDR3aa: CASSLSSGTSLVEQFF; CDR3nt: TGTGCCAGCAGCCTCAGCTCCGGGACTAGCTTGGTTGAGCAGTTCTTC
v_gene: TRBV4-1; abundance: -; d_gene: -; j_gene: TRBJ2-2; CDR3aa: CASSWGSGGELFF; CDR3nt: TGCGCCAGCAGCTGGGGGTCTGGCGGGGAGCTGTTTTTT
v_gene: TRBV30; abundance: many; d_gene: -; j_gene: TRBJ1-2; CDR3aa: CAWSVEGTGANYGYTF; CDR3nt: TGTGCCTGGAGTGTAGAAGGGACGGGAGCTAACTATGGCTACACCTTC
v_gene: TRBV3-1; abundance: many; d_gene: -; j_gene: TRBJ1-2; CDR3aa: CASSHSRRSVANYGYTF; CDR3nt: TGTGCCAGCAGCCATTCCCGCAGGTCGGTGGCTAACTATGGCTACACCTTC
v_gene: TRBV2; abundance: many; d_gene: TRBD2; j_gene: TRBJ2-5; CDR3aa: CASTTGTSGRAVETQYF; CDR3nt: TGTGCCAGCACTACGGGGACTAGCGGGAGGGCTGTGGAGACCCAGTACTTC
v_gene: TRBV29-1; abundance: medium-sized; d_gene: -; j_gene: TRBJ1-1; CDR3aa: CSVELSQGLAAFF; CDR3nt: TGCAGCGTTGAACTCTCCCAGGGTTTGGCAGCTTTCTTT
v_gene: TRBV20-1; abundance: few; d_gene: -; j_gene: TRBJ2-3; CDR3aa: CSAREGKRTDTQYF; CDR3nt: TGCAGTGCTAGAGAGGGTAAACGCACAGATACGCAGTATTTT
v_gene: TRBV12-3/TRBV12-4; abundance: -; d_gene: -; j_gene: TRBJ1-2; CDR3aa: CASTLRPNYGYTF; CDR3nt: TGTGCCAGCACCTTGAGGCCTAACTATGGCTACACCTTC
v_gene: TRBV5-1; abundance: -; d_gene: TRBD2; j_gene: TRBJ2-1; CDR3aa: CASSVTSGNNEQFF; CDR3nt: TGCGCCAGCAGCGTGACTAGCGGGAATAATGAGCAGTTCTTC
v_gene: TRBV3-1; abundance: few; d_gene: TRBD2; j_gene: TRBJ2-3; CDR3aa: CASSGRGVGRYADTQYF; CDR3nt: TGTGCCAGCAGCGGGAGAGGGGTCGGGAGGTACGCAGATACGCAGTATTTT
v_gene: TRBV29-1; abundance: few; d_gene: -; j_gene: TRBJ2-2; CDR3aa: CSAQSWDSGELFF; CDR3nt: TGCAGCGCCCAGTCGTGGGATTCCGGGGAGCTGTTTTTT
v_gene: TRBV30; abundance: few; d_gene: TRBD2; j_gene: TRBJ2-1; CDR3aa: CAWSKPGLAGVANEQFF; CDR3nt: TGTGCCTGGAGCAAACCGGGACTAGCGGGAGTCGCCAATGAGCAGTTCTTC
v_gene: TRBV24-1; abundance: few; d_gene: -; j_gene: TRBJ2-5; CDR3aa: CATSDPYRKTQYF; CDR3nt: TGTGCCACCAGTGATCCTTATCGAAAGACCCAGTACTTC
v_gene: TRBV30; abundance: many; d_gene: TRBD1; j_gene: TRBJ2-7; CDR3aa: CAWRGTGGSYEQYF; CDR3nt: TGTGCCTGGAGGGGGACAGGGGGCTCCTACGAGCAGTACTTC
v_gene: TRBV12-3/TRBV12-4; abundance: once; d_gene: TRBD1; j_gene: TRBJ2-5; CDR3aa: CASSLTDRRETQYF; CDR3nt: TGTGCCAGCAGCCTCACGGACAGGAGGGAGACCCAGTACTTC
v_gene: TRBV20-1; abundance: many; d_gene: TRBD2; j_gene: TRBJ2-5; CDR3aa: CSATGEAGGQETQYF; CDR3nt: TGCAGTGCTACCGGAGAAGCGGGAGGGCAAGAGACCCAGTACTTC
v_gene: TRBV4-1; abundance: few; d_gene: TRBD2; j_gene: TRBJ2-1; CDR3aa: CASSQPTSGRQRGEQFF; CDR3nt: TGCGCCAGCAGCCAACCGACTAGCGGGAGACAAAGAGGTGAGCAGTTCTTC
v_gene: TRBV12-3/TRBV12-4; abundance: -; d_gene: -; j_gene: TRBJ2-2; CDR3aa: CASSYLLGTGELFF; CDR3nt: TGTGCCAGCAGTTACCTACTAGGAACCGGGGAGCTGTTTTTT
v_gene: TRBV3-1; abundance: many; d_gene: -; j_gene: TRBJ1-5; CDR3aa: CASSQGDQPQHF; CDR3nt: TGTGCCAGCAGCCAAGGGGATCAGCCCCAGCATTTT
v_gene: TRBV28; abundance: many; d_gene: -; j_gene: TRBJ2-1; CDR3aa: CASSLGIVQTGEQFF; CDR3nt: TGTGCCAGCAGTTTAGGAATCGTCCAGACGGGTGAGCAGTTCTTC
v_gene: TRBV30; abundance: -; d_gene: TRBD2; j_gene: TRBJ2-3; CDR3aa: CALKLAGGPDTQYF; CDR3nt: TGTGCCCTAAAACTAGCGGGAGGGCCAGATACGCAGTATTTT
v_gene: TRBV28; abundance: few; d_gene: -; j_gene: TRBJ1-2; CDR3aa: CASSHRQATGYTF; CDR3nt: TGTGCCAGCAGCCACCGACAAGCTACTGGCTACACCTTC
v_gene: TRBV27; abundance: -; d_gene: TRBD2; j_gene: TRBJ2-1; CDR3aa: CASSSGRADNEQFF; CDR3nt: TGTGCCAGCAGTAGCGGGAGGGCCGATAATGAGCAGTTCTTC
v_gene: TRBV7-2; abundance: many; d_gene: -; j_gene: TRBJ2-7; CDR3aa: CASSLASATRTYEQYF; CDR3nt: TGTGCCAGCAGCTTAGCCTCCGCTACTAGGACGTACGAGCAGTACTTC
v_gene: TRBV25-1; abundance: -; d_gene: -; j_gene: TRBJ2-6; CDR3aa: CASGKQGSGANVLTF; CDR3nt: TGTGCCAGCGGGAAACAGGGAAGTGGGGCCAACGTCCTGACTTTC